This T cell receptor (beta chain) was recovered during a study of T cell repertoires in cytomegalovirus infection. Background on the study: Carrying CMV and the relevant HLA type showed in public TCR beta signatures.

TCRdb redid the calling of the reads with MiXCR, one entry per CDR3 protein. The sample includes 450,000 to 600,000 distinct CDR3 sequences, roughly 42% of them seen just once. Comments on this clonotype: Its antigen is unknown.

Study observations and caveats: Cumulative frequency (of public TCR beta family members) identified carriers of CMV plus the relevant HLA. The ex vivo response was dominated by HLA-C-restricted CMV-specific TCR beta clonotypes.

The CDR3 sequence is 15 residues long. Germline CDR1 MNHEY, CDR2 SVGAGI. Trimming took 6 bases from V and 2 from J; bases not matched to a gene: 10. The chain employs TRBV6-5 and TRBJ2-7; TRBD1 matches 7 bases. Sequencing used cultured PBMCs, obtained from culture after CMV antigen stimulation. This receptor was identified in a human donor in good health (CMV status not recorded). Some clones in this sample may be carry-over from other donors' samples. CDR3 sequence reads: CASSPGTAEPYEQYF. As DNA, the CDR3 is TGTGCCAGCAGCCCCGGGACAGCGGAACCCTACGAGCAGTACTTC.